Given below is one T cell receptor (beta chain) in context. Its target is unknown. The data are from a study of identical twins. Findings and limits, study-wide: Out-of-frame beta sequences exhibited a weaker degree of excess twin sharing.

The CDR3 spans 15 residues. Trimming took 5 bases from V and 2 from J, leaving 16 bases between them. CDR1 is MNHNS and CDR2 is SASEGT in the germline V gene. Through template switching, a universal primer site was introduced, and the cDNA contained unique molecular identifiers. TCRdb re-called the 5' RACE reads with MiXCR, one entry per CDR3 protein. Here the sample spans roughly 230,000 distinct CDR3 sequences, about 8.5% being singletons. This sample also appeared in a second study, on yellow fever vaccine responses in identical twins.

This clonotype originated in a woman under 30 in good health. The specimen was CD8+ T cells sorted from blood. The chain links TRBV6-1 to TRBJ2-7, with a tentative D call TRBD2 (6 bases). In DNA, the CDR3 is TGTGCCAGCAGTCCTTTTAGCGGTCCTGCCTACGAGCAGTACTTC. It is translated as CASSPFSGPAYEQYF.